The rows below give T cell receptor beta chains drawn from one sample of a study of T cell responses to AZD1222 COVID-19 vaccine. Clones were read by immunoSEQ multiplex PCR, and TCRdb kept only the in-frame ones, dropping some. The sample shows 150,000 to 200,000 clones, 85% to 90% of them seen only once. The source was peripheral blood, collected 28 days after the second AZD1222 dose. The receptors derive from an adult who received the AZD1222 COVID-19 vaccine. Both conserved end residues are part of each CDR3. The D gene is left open where the match is weak. Part of the rows lack a size; the others show once, few, many or a class for expanded clones.

J: TRBJ2-7; length: 15; D: NA; size: NA; V: TRBV27; CDR3: CASRPRGHLSYEQYF; DNA: TGTGCCAGCAGGCCCCGGGGGCACCTTTCCTACGAGCAGTACTTC
J: TRBJ2-1; length: 15; D: TRBD2; size: NA; V: TRBV28; CDR3: CASSLGTSGSYEQFF; DNA: TGTGCCAGCAGTTTGGGGACTAGCGGGAGCTATGAGCAGTTCTTC
J: TRBJ2-7; length: 12; D: NA; size: NA; V: TRBV28; CDR3: CASSLEWQAQYF; DNA: TGTGCCAGCAGTTTAGAGTGGCAGGCGCAGTACTTC
J: TRBJ2-7; length: 14; D: TRBD2; size: NA; V: TRBV19; CDR3: CASSLGGIQLEQYF; DNA: TGTGCCAGTAGTCTCGGGGGGATCCAACTCGAGCAGTACTTC
J: TRBJ2-4; length: 14; D: NA; size: NA; V: TRBV9; CDR3: CASSVGTPTNIQYF; DNA: TGTGCCAGCAGCGTAGGGACACCTACCAACATTCAGTACTTC
J: TRBJ2-7; length: 16; D: TRBD1; size: once; V: TRBV7-9; CDR3: CASRHRDRVGIGEQYF; DNA: TGTGCCAGCAGACACCGGGACAGGGTAGGGATCGGTGAGCAGTACTTC
J: TRBJ2-7; length: 15; D: TRBD2; size: NA; V: TRBV28; CDR3: CASSLRTSLRYEQYF; DNA: TGTGCCAGCAGTTTAAGGACTAGTCTTCGGTACGAGCAGTACTTC
J: TRBJ2-2; length: 16; D: TRBD2; size: NA; V: TRBV7-9; CDR3: CASSLTSGSRTGELFF; DNA: TGTGCCAGCAGCTTAACTAGCGGGAGCCGGACCGGGGAGCTGTTTTTT
J: TRBJ1-3; length: 18; D: NA; size: NA; V: TRBV11-3; CDR3: CASSLEGRRTSSGNTIYF; DNA: TGTGCCAGCAGCTTAGAGGGTCGCAGGACGAGCTCTGGAAACACCATATATTTT
J: TRBJ2-3; length: 15; D: TRBD2; size: NA; V: TRBV4-1; CDR3: CASSALAGSTDTQYF; DNA: TGCGCCAGCAGCGCCCTAGCGGGCAGCACAGATACGCAGTATTTT
J: TRBJ1-3; length: 13; D: NA; size: NA; V: TRBV4-1; CDR3: CASSQTTTNTIYF; DNA: TGCGCCAGCAGCCAGACAACGACGAACACCATATATTTT
J: TRBJ2-2; length: 11; D: NA; size: NA; V: TRBV6-2/TRBV6-3; CDR3: CASSQWGELFF; DNA: TGTGCCAGCAGTCAGTGGGGGGAGCTGTTTTTT